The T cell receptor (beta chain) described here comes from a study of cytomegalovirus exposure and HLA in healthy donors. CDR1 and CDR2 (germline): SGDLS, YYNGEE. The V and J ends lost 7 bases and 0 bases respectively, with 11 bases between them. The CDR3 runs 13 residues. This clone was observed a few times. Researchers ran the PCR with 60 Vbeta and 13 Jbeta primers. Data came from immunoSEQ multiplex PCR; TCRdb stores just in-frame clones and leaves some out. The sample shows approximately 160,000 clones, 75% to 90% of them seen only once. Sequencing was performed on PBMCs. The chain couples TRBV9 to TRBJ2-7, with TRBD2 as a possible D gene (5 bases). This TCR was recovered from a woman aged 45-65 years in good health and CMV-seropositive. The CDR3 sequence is CASGSGSSYEQYF. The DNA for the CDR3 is TGTGCCAGCGGGTCTGGGAGCTCCTACGAGCAGTACTTC.